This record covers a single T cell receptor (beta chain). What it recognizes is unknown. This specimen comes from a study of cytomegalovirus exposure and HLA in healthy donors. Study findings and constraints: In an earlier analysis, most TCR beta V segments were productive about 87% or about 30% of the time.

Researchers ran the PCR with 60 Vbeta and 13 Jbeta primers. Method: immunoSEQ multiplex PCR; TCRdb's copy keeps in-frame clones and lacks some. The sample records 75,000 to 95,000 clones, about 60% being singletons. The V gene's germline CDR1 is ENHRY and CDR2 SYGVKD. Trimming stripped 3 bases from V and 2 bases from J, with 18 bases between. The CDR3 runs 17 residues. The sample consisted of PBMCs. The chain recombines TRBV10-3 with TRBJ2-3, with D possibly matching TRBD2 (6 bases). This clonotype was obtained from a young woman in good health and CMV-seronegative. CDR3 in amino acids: CAISDSGSWGHTDTQYF. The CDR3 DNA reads TGTGCCATCAGTGACAGCGGGTCATGGGGTCACACAGATACGCAGTATTTT.